The 29 T cell receptor beta chains listed next were all sequenced from one sample in a study of Graves' ophthalmopathy and Graves' hyperthyroidism. Using RNA transcripts, the TCR beta CDR3 regions were amplified. HTBI primers were employed in first-round RT-PCR, then a second-round multiplex PCR followed. TCRdb independently ran MiXCR on the multiplex PCR reads; one entry per CDR3 protein. The sample lists about 210,000 distinct CDR3 sequences; 29% were seen once. The specimen sequenced was peripheral blood. The receptors come from a man in his fifties or sixties with Graves' ophthalmopathy.

This clonotype was seen repeatedly, ten times or more. V and J are TRBV6-2 or TRBV6-3 and TRBJ2-2, with 10 bases lining up with TRBD1. Germline V gene sequence: CDR1 MNHEY, CDR2 SVGEGT. The V segment lost 2 bases and the J segment 4 bases; nucleotides outside the gene matches: 4. The CDR3 has 16 residues. CDR3 in amino acids: CASSYRQGAPTGELFF. CDR3 coding DNA: TGTGCCAGCAGTTACCGACAGGGGGCGCCCACCGGGGAGCTGTTTTTT.

The chain is built from TRBV6-5 and TRBJ2-7; D is undetermined. Trimming left V 0 bases short and J 6 bases short, with 15 bases between. CDR1 is MNHEY, CDR2 SVGAGI, per germline. This CDR3 has 15 residues. CDR3 coding DNA: TGTGCCAGCAGTTACTCGACGGCTGTACGGGTCGAGCAGTACTTC. It codes for CASSYSTAVRVEQYF.

This clonotype came up many times. V usage is TRBV28 and J usage is TRBJ2-5; TRBD2 aligns across 7 bases. J lost 2 bases, V lost 7 bases, and 10 bases had no gene match. This CDR3 has 15 amino acids. The germline CDR1 and CDR2 sequences are MDHEN and SYDVKM. The DNA of the CDR3 is TGTGCCAGCACCGAAGGCACTAGCGCTCAAGAGACCCAGTACTTC. It specifies CASTEGTSAQETQYF.

This clonotype was seen ten or more times. This rearrangement joins TRBV30 to TRBJ2-5; TRBD2 aligns across 7 bases. Germline V gene data show CDR1 as GTSNPN and CDR2 as SVGIG (reference sequence). The CDR3 has 16 amino acids. V was clipped by 0 bases and J by 3 bases; unmatched bases: 10. The CDR3 region is CAWSVSRASGEETQYF. The CDR3 DNA follows: TGTGCCTGGAGTGTGTCCAGGGCTAGCGGAGAAGAGACCCAGTACTTC.

This clonotype was detected many times. The chain combines TRBV24-1 with TRBJ1-5; possibly TRBD1 for D (5 bases). V gave up 0 bases and J gave up 3 bases, with 8 bases separating them. The CDR3 has 15 residues. Looked up from germline, CDR1 is KGHDR and CDR2 is SFDVKD. The CDR3 DNA reads as TGTGCCACCAGTGATTTGGGACACCCCAATCAGCCCCAGCATTTT. It codes for CATSDLGHPNQPQHF.

This clonotype appeared a few times. The chain combines TRBV6-1 with TRBJ2-7, with D uncertain. The CDR3 spans 12 residues. The V end was cut by 7 bases, the J end by 11 bases, with 18 bases between. Per the germline V gene, CDR1 is MNHNS and CDR2 is SASEGT. CDR3 in amino acids: CASNDEWATEYF. CDR3 DNA sequence: TGTGCCAGCAACGATGAATGGGCCACTGAGTACTTC.

J is TRBJ2-7 and V is TRBV28, with D possibly TRBD2 on 8 matching bases. The germline V and J ends were trimmed by 7 bases and 4 bases, with 17 bases remaining between them. CDR1 is MDHEN and CDR2 is SYDVKM in the germline V gene. The CDR3 sequence is 14 residues long. As DNA, the CDR3 is TGTGCCAGCACCCTCCGGGAGGGGGCTTACGAGCAGTACTTC. Translation gives CASTLREGAYEQYF.

This rearrangement joins TRBV7-8 to TRBJ1-5; the D is unclear. The CDR3 totals 16 residues. Trimming left V 1 base short and J 3 bases short, with 13 bases between. CDR1 and CDR2 (germline): SGHVS, FQNEAQ. For the CDR3, the DNA is TGTGCCAGCAGCTTAGAGACCGTCGCGGCCAATCAGCCCCAGCATTTT. Protein: CASSLETVAANQPQHF.

Many counts were recorded for this clonotype. The chain employs TRBV7-9 and TRBJ1-2, with a possible D match to TRBD1 (5 bases). The CDR3 consists of 16 residues. V lost 4 bases to trimming and J lost 2 bases, with 17 bases between them. From germline, CDR1 is SEHNR and CDR2 FQNEAQ (reference sequence). CDR3 sequence (DNA): TGTGCCAGCAGCTCATCTGACCGCAGGGTCAACTATGGCTACACCTTC. Amino acids: CASSSSDRRVNYGYTF.

This clonotype showed up many times. The junction departs from germline at one end; a sequencing error may be responsible. CDR3 in amino acids: CATSDDSYVQYF. CDR3 DNA: TGTGCCACCAGTGATGACAGCTACGTGCAGTACTTC. The V and J genes are TRBV24-1 and TRBJ2-7; TRBD1 is a possible D gene (5 bases). Germline V gives CDR1 KGHDR, CDR2 SFDVKD. The CDR3 is made up of 12 amino acids.

The chain couples TRBV27 to TRBJ2-7; 10 positions match TRBD1. Germline V gene sequence: CDR1 MNHEY, CDR2 SMNVEV (reference sequence). After removal of 8 bases from V and 10 bases from J, the junction contained 8 bases not matched to a gene. The CDR3 loop spans 12 amino acids. For the CDR3, the DNA is TGTGCCAGCTTCGACAGGGGGCGCACCCAGTACTTC. Its protein is CASFDRGRTQYF.

Many counts were recorded for this clonotype. One junction end does not reproduce the germline sequence, and a read error may be involved. V gene TRBV7-8 combines with J gene TRBJ1-1; 8 nucleotides match TRBD1. The CDR3 totals 15 residues. Germline CDR1 SGHVS, CDR2 FQNEAQ. The CDR3 sequence is CASSLPTGDLTEALF. The CDR3 DNA reads TGTGCCAGCAGCTTGCCGACAGGGGACCTCACTGAAGCTCTCTTT. The complete variable domain, with remaining parts taken from reference TRBV7-8 and TRBJ1-1, reads GAGVSQSPRYKVAKRGQDVALRCDPISGHVSLFWYQQALGQGPEFLTYFQNEAQLDKSGLPSDRFFAERPEGSVSTLKIQRTQQEDSAVYLCASSLPTGDLTEALFGQGTRLTVV.

The table lists this clonotype with many counts. The genes are TRBV6-5 and TRBJ2-5, with D possibly being TRBD2 (5 bases). The CDR3 has 12 amino acids. Germline assignment: CDR1 MNHEY and CDR2 SVGAGI. V dropped 7 bases and J dropped 7 bases, with 13 bases sitting between them. The CDR3 loop is CASTGVFRTQYF. The CDR3, as DNA: TGTGCCAGCACCGGGGTTTTCAGGACCCAGTACTTC.

V gene TRBV27 combines with J gene TRBJ2-7; the D is unclear. The CDR3 loop spans 12 amino acids. The germline gives CDR1 MNHEY, CDR2 SMNVEV (reference sequence). V dropped 8 bases and J dropped 11 bases, with 19 bases sitting between them. CDR3 amino acids: CASAFIGSYEYF. CDR3 coding DNA: TGTGCCAGCGCATTTATCGGGTCGTATGAGTACTTC.

This clonotype was seen ten or more times. The chain couples TRBV7-9 to TRBJ2-7; possibly TRBD1 or TRBD2 for D (5 bases each). Looked up from germline, CDR1 is SEHNR and CDR2 is FQNEAQ (reference sequence). There are 14 residues in the CDR3. Between the trimmed V and J ends, which lost 5 bases and 2 bases, there was a span of 13 bases. The CDR3 sequence is CASSPPEGTYEQYF. CDR3 nucleotide sequence: TGTGCCAGCAGCCCCCCCGAGGGGACCTACGAGCAGTACTTC.

This clonotype was picked up many times. The chain combines TRBV7-9 with TRBJ1-5; the D gene is possibly TRBD1 (6 bases). This CDR3 has 14 amino acids. The germline CDR1 and CDR2 sequences are SEHNR and FQNEAQ (reference sequence). Trimming took off 1 base at V and 15 bases at J, with 19 bases between the two ends. This CDR3 is CASSLVGGSHALHF. CDR3 nucleotide sequence: TGTGCCAGCAGCTTAGTAGGGGGGTCCCACGCCCTGCATTTT.

This clonotype was seen a handful of times. The chain employs TRBV6-1 and TRBJ1-3; D is perhaps TRBD1 (5 bases). CDR1 is MNHNS, CDR2 SASEGT, per germline. Trimming took 3 bases from V and 4 from J, leaving 10 bases between them. The CDR3 contains 14 residues. The CDR3 nucleotides are TGTGCCAGCAGTGAGCAGGGTGGAGGAAACACCATATATTTT. Translated, it gives CASSEQGGGNTIYF.

This clonotype has ten or more counts. The V call is TRBV19, the J call TRBJ2-2; D might be TRBD1 (5 bases). The CDR3 consists of 15 residues. The V end was cut by 1 base, the J end by 0 bases, with 6 bases between. The germline V gene has CDR1 LNHDA and CDR2 SQIVND (reference sequence). For the CDR3, the DNA is TGTGCCAGTAGTATAGGACAGTCGAACACCGGGGAGCTGTTTTTT. Protein product: CASSIGQSNTGELFF.

This sequence joins TRBV10-3 and TRBJ1-3, with a weak D call TRBD1 (6 bases). There are 13 residues in the CDR3. Germline lookup yields CDR1 ENHRY and CDR2 SYGVKD. The V and J ends lost 10 bases and 4 bases respectively, with 14 bases between them. In DNA, the CDR3 is TGTGCCACCGCAGGGGATCCGGGAAACACCATATATTTT. It specifies CATAGDPGNTIYF.

This clonotype has a count of ten or more. The genes are TRBV20-1 and TRBJ2-5, with 9 bases lining up with TRBD2. The trim removed 4 bases at V and 5 bases at J, leaving 11 bases unmatched. Germline CDR1 and CDR2: DFQATT and SNEGSKA (reference sequence). CDR3 length equals 15 residues. CDR3 loop: CSAISGSRGVETQYF. The CDR3 DNA is TGCAGTGCTATTAGCGGGAGTAGAGGCGTGGAGACCCAGTACTTC.

Ten or more counts support this clonotype. This chain joins TRBV6-2 or TRBV6-3 and TRBJ2-2; 11 positions match TRBD2. The CDR3 has 15 residues. Looked up from germline, CDR1 is MNHEY and CDR2 is SVGEGT. Germline trimming cut 4 bases from V and 3 bases from J; bases unmatched to any gene: 1. CDR3 sequence: CASSSGLADTGELFF. CDR3 nucleotide sequence: TGTGCCAGCAGTTCGGGACTAGCGGACACCGGGGAGCTGTTTTTT.

This clonotype was seen at least ten times. This chain links TRBV11-2 with TRBJ2-7; 11 bases match TRBD2. Trimming took 3 bases from V and 2 from J; bases not matched to a gene: 3. Germline CDR1 and CDR2: SGHAT and FQNNGV. The CDR3 is made up of 15 amino acids. The CDR3, as DNA: TGTGCCAGCAGCTTCGGACTAGCGGGTGCCTACGAGCAGTACTTC. Protein: CASSFGLAGAYEQYF.

The chain combines TRBV28 with TRBJ2-7; 7 nucleotides line up with TRBD1. V lost 7 bases and J lost 0; bases outside the gene matches: 9. This CDR3 contains 15 residues. Germline loops: CDR1 MDHEN, CDR2 SYDVKM. Written as DNA, the CDR3 is TGTGCCAGCACCCCGGACAGGACTTACTCCTACGAGCAGTACTTC. Residues: CASTPDRTYSYEQYF.

There are many counts of this clonotype. V usage is TRBV29-1 and J usage is TRBJ2-4; tentatively, D is TRBD1 or TRBD2 (5 bases each). The ends were cut back, 4 bases at V and 1 base at J, with 17 bases in the middle. The CDR3 is 16 amino acids. Germline V gene lookup returns CDR1 SQVTM and CDR2 ANQGSEA. The CDR3 reads CSVVWGRETAKNIQYF. DNA of the CDR3: TGCAGCGTTGTATGGGGCAGGGAGACGGCCAAAAACATTCAGTACTTC.

This chain links TRBV6-2 or TRBV6-3 with TRBJ2-7; TRBD1 agrees at 9 bases. The CDR3 loop spans 11 amino acids. V was pared by 6 bases and J by 11 bases, with 5 bases of the junction left unmatched. CDR1 and CDR2 from the germline V gene are MNHEY and SVGEGT. The CDR3 nucleotides are TGTGCCAGCAGCGACAGGGGGAATGAGTACTTC. Translated, it gives CASSDRGNEYF.

This clonotype was observed many times. This chain joins TRBV11-2 and TRBJ2-2; weak D call: TRBD1 (5 bases). Trimming removed 5 bases from V and 7 bases from J, with 14 bases in between. Germline CDR1 reads SGHAT; CDR2 reads FQNNGV. The CDR3 is 14 residues long. This CDR3 reads CASSPSWGFGELFF. The CDR3 DNA follows: TGTGCCAGCAGCCCAAGTTGGGGCTTCGGGGAGCTGTTTTTT.

At least ten counts were recorded for this clonotype. This chain joins TRBV7-2 and TRBJ2-7, with a possible D match to TRBD2 (5 bases). Germline V lookup: CDR1 SGHTA, CDR2 FQGNSA. CDR3 length: 14 amino acids. V lost 8 bases and J lost 3, with 17 bases in between. The CDR3 is CASGPPAVHYEQYF. In DNA form, the CDR3 reads TGTGCCAGCGGCCCCCCAGCGGTTCACTACGAGCAGTACTTC.

This clonotype occurred many times. The J gene is TRBJ2-7, the V gene TRBV16; D possibly corresponds to TRBD2 (6 bases). Deletions cut 4 bases from V and 4 bases from J, with 17 bases between. The CDR3 has 15 residues. CDR1 is KGHSY, CDR2 FQNENV, per germline. As DNA, the CDR3 is TGTGCCAGCAGCCCTACCCGGGACTTTCAATACGAGCAGTACTTC. It translates to CASSPTRDFQYEQYF.

This chain connects TRBV7-9 to TRBJ2-5, with TRBD2 identical over 7 bases. V shed 5 bases, J shed 5 bases, and the junction held 11 bases outside the gene matches. Germline-derived CDR1 and CDR2 are SEHNR and FQNEAQ (reference sequence). This CDR3 has 15 amino acids. The CDR3 loop reads CASSPPSGRVETQYF. CDR3 DNA: TGTGCCAGCAGCCCACCGTCGGGGAGGGTGGAGACCCAGTACTTC.